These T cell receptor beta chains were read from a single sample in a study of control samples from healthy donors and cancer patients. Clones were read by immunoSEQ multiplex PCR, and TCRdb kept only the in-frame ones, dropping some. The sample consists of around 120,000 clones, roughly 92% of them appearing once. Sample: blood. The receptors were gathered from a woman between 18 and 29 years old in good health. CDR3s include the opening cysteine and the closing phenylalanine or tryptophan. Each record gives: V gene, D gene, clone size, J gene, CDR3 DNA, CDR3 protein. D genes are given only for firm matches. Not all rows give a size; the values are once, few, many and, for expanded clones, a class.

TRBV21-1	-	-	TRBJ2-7	TGTGCCAGCAGCAACGGACTAGCGGGACCGGTCTACGAGCAGTACTTC	CASSNGLAGPVYEQYF
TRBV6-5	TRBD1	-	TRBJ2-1	TGTGCCAGCAGCAGAACACAGGGGTCCTACAATGAGCAGTTCTTC	CASSRTQGSYNEQFF
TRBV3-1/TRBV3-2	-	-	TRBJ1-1	TGTGCCAGCAGCCGCGACAGGGAAGCTTTCTTT	CASSRDREAFF
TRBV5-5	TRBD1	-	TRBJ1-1	TGTGCCAGCAAAGGACAGGGTGATCTGATGACTGAAGCTTTCTTT	CASKGQGDLMTEAFF
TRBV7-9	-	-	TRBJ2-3	TGTGCCAGCAGCTCGACGGGGCCCGGAACTACAGATACGCAGTATTTT	CASSSTGPGTTDTQYF
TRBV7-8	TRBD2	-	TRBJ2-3	TGTGCCAGCGGGCGGGGGGGGACGCAGTATTTT	CASGRGGTQYF
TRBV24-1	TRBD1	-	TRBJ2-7	TGTGCCACCAGTGATACAAGGGACAGTCTCTACGAGCAGTACTTC	CATSDTRDSLYEQYF
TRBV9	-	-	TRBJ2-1	TGTGCCAGCAGCATGAGAACCGGGACCCGCGATTACAATGAGCAGTTCTTC	CASSMRTGTRDYNEQFF
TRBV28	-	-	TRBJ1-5	TGTGCCAGCAGTTTAGAAGGTCGTGGCAATCAGCCCCAGCATTTT	CASSLEGRGNQPQHF
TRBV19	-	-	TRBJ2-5	TGTGCCAGTAGTATAGGAGGGGCCCAAGAGACCCAGTACTTC	CASSIGGAQETQYF
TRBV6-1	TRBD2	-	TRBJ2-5	TGTGCCAGCAGTGAAGCGCGATCAGCGGGAGCCCCAGAGACCCAGTACTTC	CASSEARSAGAPETQYF
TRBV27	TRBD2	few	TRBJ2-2	TGTGCCAGCAGTTTAGGGGAGGGTACGAGCCCCGGGGAGCTGTTTTTT	CASSLGEGTSPGELFF
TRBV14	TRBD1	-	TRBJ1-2	TGTGCCAGCAGCCAAGGGGGGACAGGGGCCCTCTATGGCTACACCTTC	CASSQGGTGALYGYTF
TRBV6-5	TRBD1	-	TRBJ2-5	TGTGCCAGCAGTTACGGCAGGGGGCGGGAGACCCAGTACTTC	CASSYGRGRETQYF
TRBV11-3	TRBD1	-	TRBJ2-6	TGTGCCAGCAGCTTCCGGGACAGGGCAAGATCTGGGGCCAACGTCCTGACTTTC	CASSFRDRARSGANVLTF
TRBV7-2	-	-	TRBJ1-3	TGTGCCAGCAGCTTAGGAGGGAACAATGGAAACACCATATATTTT	CASSLGGNNGNTIYF
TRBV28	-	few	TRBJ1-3	TGTGCCAGCAGTTTAGCAGGTCTCTCTGGAAACACCATATATTTT	CASSLAGLSGNTIYF
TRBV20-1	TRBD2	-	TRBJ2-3	TGCAGTGCTAGTAGGAGCGGGACTAGCGGGAGTACGCAGTATTTT	CSASRSGTSGSTQYF
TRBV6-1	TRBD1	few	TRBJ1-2	TGTGCCAGCAGTGAACCGACAGGGGGCGACTATGGCTACACCTTC	CASSEPTGGDYGYTF
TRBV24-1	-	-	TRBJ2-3	TGTGCCACCAGTGTAGCATCTAGCACAGATACGCAGTATTTT	CATSVASSTDTQYF
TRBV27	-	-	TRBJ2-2	TGTGCCAGCAGCACGAACACCGGGGAGCTGTTTTTT	CASSTNTGELFF
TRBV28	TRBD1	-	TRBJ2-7	TGTGCCAGCAGTTGGACAGGGGCTCCCTACGAGCAGTACTTC	CASSWTGAPYEQYF
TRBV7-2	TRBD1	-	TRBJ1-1	TGTGCCAGCAGCGATAGGGGTATAGGGACAGGGGTGACTGAAGCTTTCTTT	CASSDRGIGTGVTEAFF
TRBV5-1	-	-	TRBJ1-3	TGCGCCAGCAGCTTGGGGGGGTCGTTTGGAAACACCATATATTTT	CASSLGGSFGNTIYF
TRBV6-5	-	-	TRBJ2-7	TGTGCCAGCAGGACAGGTTTTAGCTCCTACGAGCAGTACTTC	CASRTGFSSYEQYF
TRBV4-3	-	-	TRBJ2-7	TGCGCCAGCAGCCAAGACAGGGTCTCTGGTCCCCTCTACGAGCAGTACTTC	CASSQDRVSGPLYEQYF
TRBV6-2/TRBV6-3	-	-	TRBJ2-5	TGTGCCAGCAGCCTTAAACTCAGGTACCAAGAGACCCAGTACTTC	CASSLKLRYQETQYF
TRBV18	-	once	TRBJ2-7	TGTGCCAGCTCACCAGGGCAGGGCTCGGGCGAGCAGTACTTC	CASSPGQGSGEQYF
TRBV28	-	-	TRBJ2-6	TGTGCCAGCAGTGACGGGACTTATGGGGCCAACGTCCTGACTTTC	CASSDGTYGANVLTF
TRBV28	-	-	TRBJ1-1	TGTGCCAGCAGTTTACCCAGGGAGGTGGCCACTGAAGCTTTCTTT	CASSLPREVATEAFF
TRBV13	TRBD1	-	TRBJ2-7	TGTGCCAGCAGCTTAGGGACAGGGAGCTCCTACGAGCAGTACTTC	CASSLGTGSSYEQYF
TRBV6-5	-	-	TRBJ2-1	TGTGCCAGCCACGTGGACCTTGGGTCCAATGAGCAGTTCTTC	CASHVDLGSNEQFF
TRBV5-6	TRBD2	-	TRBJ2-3	TGTGCCAGCAGCTTCCGGGAGGGCCAAATCACAGATACGCAGTATTTT	CASSFREGQITDTQYF
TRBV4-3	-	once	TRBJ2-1	TGCGCCAGCAGCCAAGAGGAGTCACTAGCCTACAATGAGCAGTTCTTC	CASSQEESLAYNEQFF
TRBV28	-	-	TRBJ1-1	TGTGCCAGCAGTTGGCCGGGGCCCCAGAAAGCTTTCTTT	CASSWPGPQKAFF
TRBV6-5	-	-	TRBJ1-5	TGTGCCAGCCGTAACAATCAGCCCCAGCATTTT	CASRNNQPQHF
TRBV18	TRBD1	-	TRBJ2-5	TGTGCCAGCTCACCACCGGCGGGCTGGCAGGGGGAAGAGACCCAGTACTTC	CASSPPAGWQGEETQYF
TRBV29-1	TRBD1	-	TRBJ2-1	TGCAGCGTTGTGGGACAGGGGGCAATAAATGAGCAGTTCTTC	CSVVGQGAINEQFF
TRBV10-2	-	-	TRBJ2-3	TGCGCCAGCAGTGAGGATAGGGGGGGGGTCTACACAGATACGCAGTATTTT	CASSEDRGGVYTDTQYF
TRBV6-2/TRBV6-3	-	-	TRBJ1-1	TGTGCCAGCAGTTACGTTGTTCCCACTGAAGCTTTCTTT	CASSYVVPTEAFF
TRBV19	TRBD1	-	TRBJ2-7	TGTGCCAGTAGTAACCGGGACAGGGTTCCGCACGAGCAGTACTTC	CASSNRDRVPHEQYF
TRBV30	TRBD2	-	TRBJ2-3	TGTGCCTGGACCGGGACTAGCGGGAGGGGTACGCAGTATTTT	CAWTGTSGRGTQYF
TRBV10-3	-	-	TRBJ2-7	TGTGCCATCAGTGGGACTATTGGAATGAACGAGCAGTACTTC	CAISGTIGMNEQYF
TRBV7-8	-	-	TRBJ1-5	TGTGCCAGCAGCTTAGTTGTCGGGCACCGGGGCAATCAGCCCCAGCATTTT	CASSLVVGHRGNQPQHF
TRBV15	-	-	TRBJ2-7	TGTGCCACCAGCAGAGATGGTAACGAGCAGTACTTC	CATSRDGNEQYF
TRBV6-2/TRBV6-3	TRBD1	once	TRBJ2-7	TGTGCCAGCAGCCCGGACAGGTTTATTGGGCAGTACTTC	CASSPDRFIGQYF
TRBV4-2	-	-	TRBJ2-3	TGTGCCAGCAGCCAAGGATCCCACTCGGAGGATACGCAGTATTTT	CASSQGSHSEDTQYF
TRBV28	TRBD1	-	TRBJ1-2	TGTGCCAGCAGTCTCTCACAGGGGAGGAGGGGCTACACCTTC	CASSLSQGRRGYTF
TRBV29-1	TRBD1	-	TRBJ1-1	TGCAGCGTTGAACCGACAGGGGGCTCTGAAGCTTTCTTT	CSVEPTGGSEAFF
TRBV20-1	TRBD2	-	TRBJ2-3	TGCACCGCTAGTAGGAGGGAGGGCCCAGATACGCAGTATTTT	CTASRREGPDTQYF
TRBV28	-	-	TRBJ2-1	TGTGCCAGCAGTACCCACAATGAGCAGTTCTTC	CASSTHNEQFF